The 6 T cell receptor beta chains in this list originate from one sample, sequenced in a study of spatial heterogeneity in lung cancer (dated by TCRdb to about 2019). Explained via the paper, the time point label denotes: sample taken at primary tumor resection. Without any cell sorting, TCR sequencing was performed on whole RNA extracted either from tumor and nontumor lung tissue or from cryopreserved PBMC samples. Library generation was performed with 5' RACE. The sequencer listed for this sample is NextSeq 500. TCRdb redid the processing of the public reads, applying fastp at Q25 and MiXCR, and retained in-frame beta chains. Every distinct CDR3 protein forms one entry, paired with its most common genes and DNA. The sample has tens of thousands of distinct CDR3 sequences on record, less than 5.5% of them singletons. Jointly, the top ten make up less than 35% of the sample. The sequenced sample was PBMCs, obtained at surgery. These receptors came from a female donor with early-stage non-small cell lung cancer.

This clonotype showed up many times. The J gene is TRBJ2-7, the V gene TRBV5-5; 9 bases are a match to TRBD1. CDR3 size: 15 residues. Looked up from germline, CDR1 is SGHKS and CDR2 is YYEKEE (reference sequence). Losses at the gene ends were 5 bases for V and 3 bases for J; bases not matched to a gene: 9. The CDR3 DNA follows: TGTGCCAGCAGTTTCCAGACAGGGGGACTCTACGAGCAGTACTTC. As protein: CASSFQTGGLYEQYF.

The rearrangement links TRBV6-1 to TRBJ1-2; 8 positions match TRBD1. CDR3 size: 13 residues. Trimming removed 6 bases from V and 3 bases from J; junction bases left unmatched: 3. Germline values: CDR1 MNHNS, CDR2 SASEGT. Here the CDR3 DNA reads TGTGCCAGCAGGGGACAGGACTACTATGGCTACACCTTC. It specifies CASRGQDYYGYTF.

As regards this clonotype: With a much larger clone just one base away, this may be a read error. This chain connects TRBV27 to TRBJ1-5; D remains unclear. CDR3 size: 16 residues. The germline CDR1 and CDR2 sequences are MNHEY and SMNVEV (reference sequence). The CDR3 here is CASSVRAGGSIQLQHF. The CDR3 DNA reads TGTGCCAGCAGCGTAAGAGCGGGTGGCAGCATTCAGCTCCAGCATTTT.

This clonotype has a count of ten or more. This chain connects TRBV7-2 to TRBJ2-1; D possibly uses TRBD1 or TRBD2 (5 bases each). Between the trimmed V and J ends, which lost 5 bases and 5 bases, there was a span of 19 bases. Germline V CDR1 and CDR2: SGHTA, FQGNSA. CDR3 length: 16 residues. The CDR3 sequence: CASSAGASGRNNEQFF. The CDR3 DNA reads as TGTGCCAGCAGCGCTGGGGCCAGCGGCCGAAACAATGAGCAGTTCTTC.

The chain employs TRBV28 and TRBJ2-1; D perhaps matches TRBD1 (6 bases). Per the germline V gene, CDR1 is MDHEN and CDR2 is SYDVKM. This CDR3 spans 12 amino acids. V shed 10 bases and J shed 2 bases, with 9 bases lying between them. The CDR3 sequence is CATRGTYNEQFF. CDR3 coding DNA: TGTGCCACTAGGGGGACCTACAATGAGCAGTTCTTC.

This rearrangement joins TRBV27 to TRBJ2-5; D ambiguous. V was trimmed by 0 bases and J by 4 bases, leaving 12 bases between them. CDR1 and CDR2 (germline): MNHEY, SMNVEV (reference sequence). The CDR3 totals 15 residues. The CDR3 region has the DNA TGTGCCAGCAGTTTATCCGGGCGGACCCCAGAGACCCAGTACTTC. This sequence encodes CASSLSGRTPETQYF.